The sequence of this T cell receptor beta chain was determined in a study of T-cell memory formation after mild COVID-19. Findings of the study overall: Among clones contracting day 15 to 85, CD4/CD8 was balanced, whereas later expanders leaned CD4+. Memory from before infection featured some responding clones, which suggests cross-reactive memory joined. Confirmation of SARS-CoV-2 specificity was lacking for second-wave clones peaking day 37.

The V segment lost 5 bases and the J segment 2 bases; nucleotides outside the gene matches: 17. Germline V CDR1 and CDR2: SGHVS, FNYEAQ. This CDR3 has 18 amino acids. This clonotype was observed many times. No antigen is known for it. TCR alpha and TCR beta cDNA libraries carrying sample barcodes and UMIs came from 5'RACE with constant-segment primers. TCRdb reprocessed the 5' RACE reads with MiXCR, giving one entry per CDR3 protein. The sample contains some 340,000 distinct CDR3 sequences, approximately 12% of which appear only once. The chain links TRBV7-6 to TRBJ2-7; TRBD2 matches 8 bases. This TCR was recovered from a man aged 18-30 years who had mild COVID-19 (a few samples of this study predate the infection). Cell type and time point are not known. Material for sequencing was PBMCs or a T cell subset sorted from them (not recorded which). For the CDR3, the DNA is TGTGCCAGCAGCACAGGCCCGACTGTAGCGGGGCTGACCTACGAGCAGTACTTC. This sequence encodes CASSTGPTVAGLTYEQYF.